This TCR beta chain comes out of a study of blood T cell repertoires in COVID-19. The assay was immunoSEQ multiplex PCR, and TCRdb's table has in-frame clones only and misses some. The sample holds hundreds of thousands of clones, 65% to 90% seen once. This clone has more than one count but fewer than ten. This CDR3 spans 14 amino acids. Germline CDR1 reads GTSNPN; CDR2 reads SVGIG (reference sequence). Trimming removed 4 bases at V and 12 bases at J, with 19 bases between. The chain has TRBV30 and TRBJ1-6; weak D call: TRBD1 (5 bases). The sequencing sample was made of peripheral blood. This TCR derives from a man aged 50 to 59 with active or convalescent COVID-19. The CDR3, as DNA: TGTGCCTGGATGGCCGGGGGTGGCGGGGTACCCCTCCACTTT. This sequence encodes CAWMAGGGGVPLHF.